This TCR beta chain was sequenced during a study of siplizumab effects on memory and regulatory T cells. Unmatched junction bases numbered 3, after V lost 5 bases and J lost 1 base. The CDR3 totals 14 residues. The germline CDR1 and CDR2 sequences are SSHAT and FNYEAQ (reference sequence). TCR templates, around 98,000 per sample, were assayed. Profiled with immunoSEQ multiplex PCR; TCRdb holds only in-frame clones, not every one. The table lists approximately 100,000 clones, just under 95% of them singletons. Sequencing was carried out using non-Treg CD4+ T cells sorted from blood. The receptor's source is a human donor in good health. J is TRBJ2-5 and V is TRBV7-7; 8 bases agree with TRBD2. The CDR3: CASSRGGSQETQYF. The CDR3 DNA is TGTGCCAGCAGCCGGGGGGGCTCCCAAGAGACCCAGTACTTC.